Listed below are T cell receptor beta chains from one sample, sequenced in a study of breast tumors, draining lymph nodes, adjacent tissues. Each CDR3 protein is one row after TCRdb ran MiXCR on the multiplex PCR reads. The sample carries about 21,000 distinct CDR3 sequences, 41% recorded once. The sequencing input was breast tumor tissue. The receptors here all came from a female donor with breast cancer. Some clones in this sample may be carry-over from other donors' samples. Each CDR3 is given with its conserved first and last residue. The D gene is left open where the match is weak. Size tells how often a clone was seen (once, few, many) or the class of an expanded clone, and some rows leave it out.

D gene	V gene	clone size	J gene	CDR3 protein	CDR3 DNA
NA	TRBV7-3	NA	TRBJ2-5	CATGRDTTNEKLFFGSGTQYF	NA
NA	TRBV7-2	NA	TRBJ1-3	CASSSGAGNTIYF	TGTGCCAGCAGTTCAGGGGCAGGAAACACCATATATTTT
NA	TRBV14	once	TRBJ1-3	CASSQAYGPGNTIYF	TGTGCCAGCAGCCAAGCCTACGGCCCTGGAAACACCATATATTTT
TRBD1	TRBV12-3/TRBV12-4	NA	TRBJ1-6	CASSMTGNSPLHF	TGTGCCAGCAGTATGACAGGGAACTCACCCCTCCACTTT
TRBD2	TRBV6-2/TRBV6-3	once	TRBJ2-1	CASRTSGGSDNEQFF	TGTGCCAGCAGGACTAGCGGGGGGTCAGACAATGAGCAGTTCTTC
NA	TRBV11-3	medium-sized	TRBJ2-3	CASSLGGGRKDTQYF	TGTGCCAGCAGCTTAGGTGGTGGGAGAAAAGATACGCAGTATTTT
TRBD1	TRBV19	NA	TRBJ1-5	CASSIETGNQPQHF	TGTGCCAGTAGTATAGAGACAGGGAATCAGCCCCAGCATTTT
NA	TRBV11-2	many	TRBJ1-5	CASSWGGEGNQPQHF	TGTGCCAGCAGCTGGGGTGGGGAGGGCAATCAGCCCCAGCATTTT
NA	TRBV12-3/TRBV12-4	NA	TRBJ1-2	CASSFDRIYGYTF	TGTGCCAGCAGTTTCGACAGGATTTATGGCTACACCTTC
TRBD2	TRBV7-9	NA	TRBJ2-3	CASSSPLAGDTDTQYF	TGTGCCAGCAGCTCCCCACTAGCGGGGGATACAGATACGCAGTATTTT
TRBD2	TRBV6-5	few	TRBJ2-7	CASSHGLVRGEQYF	TGTGCCAGCAGTCACGGACTAGTTCGGGGCGAGCAGTACTTC
NA	TRBV2	NA	TRBJ2-2	CASSDPGDRELFF	TGTGCCAGCAGTGACCCAGGGGACCGGGAGCTGTTTTTT
TRBD2	TRBV2	NA	TRBJ2-5	CARRGGLAGETQYF	TGTGCCAGGCGGGGGGGACTAGCGGGAGAGACCCAGTACTTC
NA	TRBV25-1	many	TRBJ2-1	CASSERGARGNEQFF	TGTGCCAGCAGTGAGCGCGGCGCGAGGGGAAATGAGCAGTTCTTC
TRBD2	TRBV24-1	once	TRBJ2-3	CATSDPLRLAGGGFPDTQYF	TGTGCCACCAGTGATCCCCTTCGACTAGCGGGAGGCGGGTTCCCAGATACGCAGTATTTT
TRBD1	TRBV5-1	medium-sized	TRBJ2-3	CASRTGWGDTQYF	TGCGCCAGCCGGACAGGGTGGGGAGATACGCAGTATTTT
NA	TRBV20-1	medium-sized	TRBJ2-3	CRGVRDTQYF	TGCAGGGGGGTGAGGGATACGCAGTATTTT
NA	TRBV10-1	medium-sized	TRBJ2-2	CASSESVDPAGRGELFF	TGCGCCAGCAGTGAGTCGGTCGACCCAGCGGGCCGTGGGGAGCTGTTTTTT
NA	TRBV19	NA	TRBJ2-2	CASSSPNTGELFF	TGTGCCAGTAGTTCCCCAAACACCGGGGAGCTGTTTTTT
NA	TRBV19	many	TRBJ2-3	CASSILPGTDTQYF	TGTGCCAGTAGTATCCTCCCCGGCACAGATACGCAGTATTTT